The T cell receptor beta chain described here comes from a study of blood T cell repertoires in COVID-19. Overall study: Specimens from acute and convalescent COVID-19 originated in the United States, Italy and Spain. The analysed material was cDNA or gDNA that came from T cells, B-cell-depleted T cells, or PBMCs.

Trimming took 4 bases from V and 9 from J, leaving 7 bases between them. This CDR3 is 11 amino acids long. Germline CDR1 WNHNN, CDR2 SYGVQD (reference sequence). As originally analysed: Scientists estimated how many nucleated cells there were by amplifying reference gene primers. TCRdb keeps only in-frame clones here, not all; method: immunoSEQ multiplex PCR. The D gene and trimming were derived from the DNA, and the V and J assignments and clone size from that table. The data hold about 190,000 clones, with around 80% observed a single time. The sequencing input was peripheral blood. The sequence derives from a man in his sixties with acute or convalescent COVID-19. V gene TRBV10-1 combines with J gene TRBJ2-1; D is uncertain. The CDR3 coding sequence is TGCGCCAGCAGTGCTGGTAGTGAGCAGTTCTTC. Residues: CASSAGSEQFF.